This is a list of T cell receptor beta chains from one sample in a study of T cell repertoires in cytomegalovirus infection. TCRdb used MiXCR to reprocess the reads, holding one entry per CDR3 protein. The repertoire holds 250,000 to 300,000 distinct CDR3 sequences, with around 25% as singletons. The sequenced sample consisted of PBMCs. The source of these receptors is a human donor in good health (CMV status not recorded). Some clones in this sample may be carry-over from other donors' samples. The CDR3 runs from the conserved cysteine through the conserved F or W. A D gene is named only where the DNA matches it firmly. Part of the rows lack a size; the others show once, few, many or a class for expanded clones.

-	TRBV7-2	TRBJ2-3	many	TGTGCCAGCAGCAAACTCTCGGGAGATACGCAGTATTTT	CASSKLSGDTQYF
-	TRBV27	TRBJ2-3	many	TGTGCCAGCAGTTTGGGACCACAAACGCAGTATTTT	CASSLGPQTQYF
-	TRBV28	TRBJ2-1	-	TGTGCCAGCAGCGCGCGTTCGGGGTTAGGATACAATGAGCAGTTCTTC	CASSARSGLGYNEQFF
-	TRBV5-1	TRBJ1-6	-	TGCGCCAGCAACGAGAGGGGAGGTCGGTCACCCCTCCACTTT	CASNERGGRSPLHF
-	TRBV2	TRBJ2-2	few	TGTGCCAGCAGTGCAAGGACTTCGAACACCGGGGAGCTGTTTTTT	CASSARTSNTGELFF
-	TRBV9	TRBJ2-3	few	TGTGCCAGCAGCGTAGCAGTTAGCGCAACAGATACGCAGTATTTT	CASSVAVSATDTQYF
-	TRBV12-3/TRBV12-4	TRBJ2-3	few	TGTGCCAGCAGTTTAGCGGGGGCCCGAGATACGCAGTATTTT	CASSLAGARDTQYF
TRBD1	TRBV28	TRBJ2-2	-	TGTGCCAGCAGTGCGGACAGGGGGAACACCGGGGAGCTGTTTTTT	CASSADRGNTGELFF
-	TRBV2	TRBJ2-5	-	TGTGCCAGCAGTGTGGTACAGACCCAAGAGACCCAGTACTTC	CASSVVQTQETQYF
TRBD1	TRBV15	TRBJ2-7	-	TGTGCCACCAGCAGAGGACGGGACAGGGAGACGAACGAGCAGTACTTC	CATSRGRDRETNEQYF
-	TRBV28	TRBJ1-4	many	TGTGCCAGCAGGTTACCCGCGGCAGGGTCTAATGAAAAACTGTTTTTT	CASRLPAAGSNEKLFF
-	TRBV7-3	TRBJ2-6	-	TGTGCCAGCAGCGAAAATGGTTTTGGGACTGGGGCCAACGTCCTGACTTTC	CASSENGFGTGANVLTF
TRBD2	TRBV6-6	TRBJ2-7	-	TGTGCCAGCAGTTACCGACTAGCGGGGTTCGCGCAGTACTTC	CASSYRLAGFAQYF
TRBD1	TRBV20-1	TRBJ2-7	-	TGCAGTGCTAAACAGGGGGACTCCTACGAGCAGTACTTC	CSAKQGDSYEQYF
-	TRBV20-1	TRBJ2-1	-	TGCAGTGCTAGAGATCTGTACAGACGAGACACGGAGCAGTTCTTC	CSARDLYRRDTEQFF
TRBD2	TRBV7-6	TRBJ2-3	-	TGTGCCACCTCCCCCGGCGGGGGGCTGGGCACAGATACGCAGTATTTT	CATSPGGGLGTDTQYF
-	TRBV7-3	TRBJ2-2	-	TGTGCCAGCGGTTGGGGAGGACCCGGGGAGCTGTTTTTT	CASGWGGPGELFF
-	TRBV11-2	TRBJ2-1	few	TGTGCCAGCAGCAGAGGGGTACCCTCCTACAATGAGCAGTTCTTC	CASSRGVPSYNEQFF
TRBD1	TRBV25-1	TRBJ2-7	-	TGTGCCAGCAGCCCCCAGGAGGCAGGGGGCTACGAGCAGTACTTC	CASSPQEAGGYEQYF
TRBD2	TRBV11-2	TRBJ2-1	-	TGTGCCAGCAGCGCGGGACTAGCGTCCAATGAGCAGTTCTTC	CASSAGLASNEQFF
-	TRBV19	TRBJ2-1	-	TGTGCCAGTAGTCGGGGGCTAAACAATGAGCAGTTCTTC	CASSRGLNNEQFF
-	TRBV7-2	TRBJ2-1	-	TGTGCCAGCAGCTTAGTGGGGAGCACCTACAATGAGCAGTTCTTC	CASSLVGSTYNEQFF
TRBD1	TRBV28	TRBJ2-3	few	TGTGCCAGCAGTGACAGGGGGCGCCGGGATACGCAGTATTTT	CASSDRGRRDTQYF
-	TRBV10-3	TRBJ2-1	-	TGTGCCATCAGTGAGCCATCTAGGGCGCCGGAGCAGTTCTTC	CAISEPSRAPEQFF
-	TRBV7-9	TRBJ2-1	once	TGTGCCAGCAGCTCCGCCCGGGACTCACAGTTCTTC	CASSSARDSQFF
-	TRBV20-1	TRBJ1-1	-	TGCAGTGCTAGTGGGACTGGGAAACTTGAAGCTTTCTTT	CSASGTGKLEAFF
-	TRBV6-2/TRBV6-3	TRBJ2-1	few	TGTGCCAGCAGTCAACAGGGGGCCGGGCTAGCGGGAGCGTACAATGAGCAGTTCTTC	CASSQQGAGLAGAYNEQFF
-	TRBV28	TRBJ1-5	few	TGTGCCAGCACCCAATGGGGGGATCAGCCCCAGCATTTT	CASTQWGDQPQHF